This T cell receptor beta chain came from a study of cytomegalovirus exposure and HLA in healthy donors. This clone was picked up a small number of times. The germline V gene has CDR1 SGHTA and CDR2 FQGTGA. The CDR3 is 16 amino acids. Trimming removed 2 bases from V and 6 bases from J; junction bases left unmatched: 7. Healthy bone marrow donors made up the donor group. The PCR had 60 Vbeta and 13 Jbeta primers. Here immunoSEQ multiplex PCR was the method, and the copy in TCRdb shows in-frame clones only, minus some. The sample gives more than 90,000 clones, roughly 82% of which show up once; less than 11% is in the top ten.

What was sequenced was PBMCs. V gene TRBV7-3 combines with J gene TRBJ2-2; 9 bases align to TRBD2. This receptor was identified in a man aged 50-60 years in good health and CMV-seronegative. The CDR3 DNA reads TGTGCCAGCAGCTTATCTGGCGGGGGGGGGCCCGGGGAGCTGTTTTTT. It codes for CASSLSGGGGPGELFF. The full variable domain, rest sourced from reference TRBV7-3 and TRBJ2-2, is GAGVSQTPSNKVTEKGKYVELRCDPISGHTALYWYRQSLGQGPEFLIYFQGTGAADDSGLPNDRFFAVRPEGSVSTLKIQRTERGDSAVYLCASSLSGGGGPGELFFGEGSRLTVL.